This record concerns one T cell receptor beta chain sequence. Its antigen specificity is not known. Base qualities are not recorded, but no much larger clone differs from it by a single base. The sample originates from a study of breast tumors, draining lymph nodes, adjacent tissues (TCRdb year 2016). General notes on the study: Breast cancer patients provided tumor, adjacent nontumor tissue and axillary lymph nodes, and the study compared the TCR beta repertoires across these three sources. In human breast cancer, the study set out to evaluate how tumor, surrounding tissue and draining lymph node repertoires relate to one another and whether T cells may move between these sites. What the research found in general, with its limitations: In luminal-like breast cancer, tumor and nontumor tissue repertoires resembled each other significantly more than in basal-like breast cancer. The data were judged consistent with most tumor T cells deriving from the lymph node and then expanding within tumor tissue. Tumor T-cell repertoires showed less diversity than lymph node repertoires and more diversity than nontumor tissue repertoires, and tumor T-cell repertoires showed preferential V and J gene usage. The conclusion that tumor T cells originate in lymph nodes was framed as consistent with a hypothesis rather than directly demonstrated.

CDR1 and CDR2 were assigned from the germline V gene as SGHAT and FQNNGV. Trimmed from V: 0 bases; trimmed from J: 0 bases; junction bases lacking a gene match: 7. The CDR3 covers 18 residues, taking in both the cysteine and the phenylalanine. Just the 54-base CDR3 DNA is kept, in frame starting at base 1. The axillary draining lymph nodes of breast cancer patients were the source of the lymph node samples. Sequencing was carried out with an Illumina HiSeq 2000. Multiplex PCR amplification was used to build the TCR beta chain libraries. High-throughput sequencing was used to analyze the amplified TCR beta chain products. The public reads were run again by TCRdb, first through fastp at Q25 and then through MiXCR, and only productive beta chains were kept. One record per CDR3 amino acid sequence lists the most common genes and DNA. This sample is represented by 100,000 to 150,000 distinct CDR3 sequences; approximately 20% of them were singletons. The ten largest make up 2.6% of the sample.

The material sequenced was axillary lymph node tissue. The sequence was obtained from a female donor with breast cancer. Some clones in this sample may be carry-over from other donors' samples. This chain is built from TRBV11-2 and TRBJ2-4, with 8 central nucleotides matching TRBD1. Here is the DNA: TGTGCCAGCAGCTTAGACGCCCAACAGGGGGGAGCCAAAAACATTCAGTACTTC. The encoded protein is CASSLDAQQGGAKNIQYF.